The clone carrying this TCR beta chain has more than one count but fewer than ten. In germline, CDR1 is LNHDA, CDR2 SQIVND (reference sequence). The CDR3 sequence is 13 residues long. V was cut by 3 bases and J by 6 bases, with 9 bases left in between. The treatment denotes: oral pan-JAK inhibitor, 5-10 mg twice daily. Separation by sorting yielded CD4+ and CD8+ T cells from PBMCs. The source of the sample is a study of CD8+ T cells in alopecia areata. Across the study: The authors scored treated patients' severity by affected scalp percentage.

The authors extracted RNA and reverse transcribed it into cDNA as the sequencing template. TCRdb keeps only in-frame clones here, not all; method: immunoSEQ multiplex PCR. The table lists 150,000 to 250,000 clones, 45% to 65% of them singletons. Sequencing used CD4+ T cells sorted from blood, obtained at week 4, from a patient treated with tofacitinib. The receptor was isolated from a human donor with alopecia areata. The gene calls are TRBV19 and TRBJ1-5; D call uncertain. CDR3 in amino acids: CASSIQSTQPQHF. CDR3 coding DNA: TGTGCCAGTAGTATCCAGTCGACTCAGCCCCAGCATTTT.